The clone carrying this T cell receptor (beta chain) has ten or more counts. Time point denoted: persistent/refractory GD, antithyroid drugs over 5 years with positive TRAb. PBMC-derived RNA was used for the TCR library. Libraries of TCR beta came from iRepertoire HTBI primers plus Arm-PCR of CDR3 regions. MiXCR, run by TCRdb on the multiplex PCR reads, gives a single entry per CDR3 protein. The sample contains approximately 470,000 distinct CDR3 sequences, 20% to 25% of which appear only once. The data are from a study of regulatory T cells in long-lasting Graves disease. V was cut by 6 bases and J by 3 bases, with 14 bases left in between. The CDR3 is 14 amino acids.

This sample comprised peripheral blood mononuclear cells (PBMCs), obtained when the disease was refractory, from a patient treated with antithyroid drugs. This sequence was found in a female donor with Graves disease. The chain recombines TRBV12-3 or TRBV12-4 with TRBJ1-2; TRBD1 is a possible D gene (6 bases). DNA of the CDR3: TGTGCCAGCAGCCGTACCAGGGGCCACTATGGCTACACCTTC. Amino acids: CASSRTRGHYGYTF.